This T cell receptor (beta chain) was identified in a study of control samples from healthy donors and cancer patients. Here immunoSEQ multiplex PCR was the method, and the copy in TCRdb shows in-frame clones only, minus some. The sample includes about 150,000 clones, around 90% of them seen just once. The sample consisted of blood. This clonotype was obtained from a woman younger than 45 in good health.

CDR3 in DNA: TGTGCCAGTAACCGGGACAGTAATGAAAAACTGTTTTTT. Its protein product is CASNRDSNEKLFF. The chain employs TRBV2 and TRBJ1-4, with 7 bases aligning to TRBD1. V gave up 9 bases and J gave up 4 bases; unmatched junction bases: 5. The CDR3 runs to 13 residues. The germline gives CDR1 SNHLY, CDR2 FYNNEI.